This TCR beta chain was profiled in a study of cytomegalovirus exposure and HLA in healthy donors. Study findings and constraints: An apparent linkage of common viral pathogens to several of the most significant clusters emerged in a later analysis.

Comment on this clone: The target antigen is unknown.

This CDR3 spans 15 amino acids. V lost 5 bases and J lost 6; bases outside the gene matches: 7. Germline V gene lookup returns CDR1 MNHEY and CDR2 SVGAGI. The PCR employed 60 Vbeta primers together with 13 Jbeta primers. The method was immunoSEQ multiplex PCR; TCRdb's version includes in-frame clones alone and lacks a portion of them. With 60,000 or so clones in the sample, the ten largest clones hold approximately 8.9%. This receptor was taken from a man aged 45-65 years in good health and CMV-seropositive. This chain uses TRBV6-5 with TRBJ2-2; 9 nucleotides agree with TRBD1. Source material: PBMCs. CDR3 coding DNA: TGTGCCAGCAGTCTTCTACAGGGGGCCGCCGGGGAGCTGTTTTTT. It codes for CASSLLQGAAGELFF.